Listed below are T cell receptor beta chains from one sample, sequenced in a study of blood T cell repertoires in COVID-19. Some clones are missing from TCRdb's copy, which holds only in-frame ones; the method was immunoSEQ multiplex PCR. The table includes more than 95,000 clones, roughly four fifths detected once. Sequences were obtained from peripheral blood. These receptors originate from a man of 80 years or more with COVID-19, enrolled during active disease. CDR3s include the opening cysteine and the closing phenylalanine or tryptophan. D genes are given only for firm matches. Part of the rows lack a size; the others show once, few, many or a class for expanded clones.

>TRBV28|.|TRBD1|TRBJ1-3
TGTGCCAGCTTCTCGGGACAGGGGGCATTTGGAAACACCATATATTTT
CASFSGQGAFGNTIYF
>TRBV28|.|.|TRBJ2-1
TGTGCCAGCAGTTTATGGGGGGGATTCTACAATGAGCAGTTCTTC
CASSLWGGFYNEQFF
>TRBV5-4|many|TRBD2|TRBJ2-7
TGTGCCAGCAGCTTGGAGCCCGGGAGGGCGCCCGAGCAGTACTTC
CASSLEPGRAPEQYF
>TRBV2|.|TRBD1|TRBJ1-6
TGTGCCAGCGGGGGACAGTCCAGCTCCTATAATTCACCCCTCCACTTT
CASGGQSSSYNSPLHF
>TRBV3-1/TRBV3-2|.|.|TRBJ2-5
TGTGCCAGCAGCCAAGCCCTATCTCGGGGGTCGGAGACCCAGTACTTC
CASSQALSRGSETQYF
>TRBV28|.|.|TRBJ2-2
TGTGCCAGCAGTTTGAGTCAGGGATCGGGCACCGGGGAGCTGTTTTTT
CASSLSQGSGTGELFF
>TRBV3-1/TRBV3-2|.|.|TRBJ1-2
TGTGCCAGCAGCCTCAGGGGTTCAGAGAACTATGGCTACACCTTC
CASSLRGSENYGYTF
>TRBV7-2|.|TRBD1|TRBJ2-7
TGTGCCAGCAGCTTAGGATTAGGGGGCTCAGGGAACGGCTACGAGCAGTACTTC
CASSLGLGGSGNGYEQYF
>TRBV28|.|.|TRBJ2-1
TGTGCCAGCAGACGGACAGGAGGGGATGAGCAGTTCTTC
CASRRTGGDEQFF
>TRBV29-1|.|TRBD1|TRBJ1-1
TGCAGCGCGGTCACAGGGGCAAATACTGAAGCTTTCTTT
CSAVTGANTEAFF
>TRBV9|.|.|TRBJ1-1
TGTGCCAGCAGCGTCCAGGGGACCGGGACTGAAGCTTTCTTT
CASSVQGTGTEAFF
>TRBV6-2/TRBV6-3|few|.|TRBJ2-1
TGTGCCAGCAGTTACTCCCGAAGAGGGTTGGGGAACACAAACAATGAGCAGTTCTTC
CASSYSRRGLGNTNNEQFF
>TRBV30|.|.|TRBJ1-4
TGTGCCGAATCCCAGGGCGCGACTAATGAAAAACTGTTTTTT
CAESQGATNEKLFF
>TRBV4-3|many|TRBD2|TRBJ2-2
TGCGCCAGCAGCCAGGGACTAGATTCAGGGGAGCTGTTTTTT
CASSQGLDSGELFF
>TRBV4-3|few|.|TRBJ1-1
TGCGCCAGCAGCCAAGAAGCGGTAACGGATCTGAACACTGAAGCTTTCTTT
CASSQEAVTDLNTEAFF
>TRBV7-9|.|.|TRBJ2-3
TGTGCCAGCAGCCCTAGCCCGCCGAGAGTTGGATCGGATACGCAGTATTTT
CASSPSPPRVGSDTQYF
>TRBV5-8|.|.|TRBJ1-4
TGTGCCAGCAGCTTTGGGGGAGACAGGATAAATGAAAAACTGTTTTTT
CASSFGGDRINEKLFF
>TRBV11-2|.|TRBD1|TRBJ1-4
TGTGCCAGCAGTTCCGACAGGGTTGGTGAAAAACTGTTTTTT
CASSSDRVGEKLFF
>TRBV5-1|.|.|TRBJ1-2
TGCGCCAGCAGCTTGGGACCAGGGGTTGGCTATGGCTACACCTTC
CASSLGPGVGYGYTF
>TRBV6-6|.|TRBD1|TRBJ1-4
TGTGCCAGCAGCCGTCCCGGGACAGGGGATGAAAAACTGTTTTTT
CASSRPGTGDEKLFF
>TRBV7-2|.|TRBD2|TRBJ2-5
TGTGCCAGCAGCTTAGGGGGAGCGGGAGTGGGAGAGACCCAGTACTTC
CASSLGGAGVGETQYF
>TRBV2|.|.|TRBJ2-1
TGTGCCAGCCACCGGGACTCTAGTATAGCATATTCCTACAATGAGCAGTTCTTC
CASHRDSSIAYSYNEQFF
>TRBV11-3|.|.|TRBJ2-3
TGTGCCAGCAGCTTAGGAGGGGGGGGCGCCAGCACAGATACGCAGTATTTT
CASSLGGGGASTDTQYF
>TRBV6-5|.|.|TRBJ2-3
TGTGCCAGCAGTTTAACAGGCAGCACAGATACGCAGTATTTT
CASSLTGSTDTQYF
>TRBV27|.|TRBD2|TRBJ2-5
TGTGCCAGCAGTTATAGCGGGAGGGCCGGGGAGACCCAGTACTTC
CASSYSGRAGETQYF
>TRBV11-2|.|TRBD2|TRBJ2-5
TGTGCCAGCAGCGCACTAGCGGGAGTGGAGACCCAGTACTTC
CASSALAGVETQYF
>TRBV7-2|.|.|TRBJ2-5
TGTGCCAGCAGCTTCAACCGGCAAGAGACCCAGTACTTC
CASSFNRQETQYF
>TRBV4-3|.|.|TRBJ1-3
TGCGCCAGCAGCCAAGAGAGGGGGGGAGGGCCTGGTTCTGAATCTGGAAACACCATATATTTT
CASSQERGGGPGSESGNTIYF
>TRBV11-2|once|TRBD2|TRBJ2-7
TGTGCCAGCAGCTTAGGCGGGAGAGTATACGAGCAGTACTTC
CASSLGGRVYEQYF